These T cell receptor beta chains were read from a single sample in a study of blood T cells in healthy people across ages. TCRdb processed the 5' RACE reads anew with MiXCR; each CDR3 protein has one entry. Of around 1.5 million distinct CDR3 sequences in the sample, approximately 59% were seen once. The sequenced material came from blood. These receptor sequences come from a man younger than 35 in good health. CDR3s include the opening cysteine and the closing phenylalanine or tryptophan. A D gene is named only where the DNA matches it firmly. Size is stated for part of the rows, as once, few or many counts, or as a class when the clone is expanded.

v_gene: TRBV10-3; d_gene: NA; j_gene: TRBJ2-3; abundance: NA; len: 13; CDR3nt: TGTGCCATCATGCCGGGACTTGTAGATACGCAGTATTTT; CDR3aa: CAIMPGLVDTQYF
v_gene: TRBV7-8; d_gene: TRBD1; j_gene: TRBJ2-1; abundance: NA; len: 15; CDR3nt: TGTGCCAGCAAATCCGGGACAGGGGCCATCAATGAGCAGTTCTTC; CDR3aa: CASKSGTGAINEQFF
v_gene: TRBV7-9; d_gene: NA; j_gene: TRBJ1-2; abundance: few; len: 14; CDR3nt: TGTGCCAGCAGCTTACCCTCAACTACCTATGGCTACACCTTC; CDR3aa: CASSLPSTTYGYTF
v_gene: TRBV27; d_gene: NA; j_gene: TRBJ1-2; abundance: NA; len: 14; CDR3nt: TGTGCCAGCAGTGGGTACAGGGACAACTATGGCTACACCTTC; CDR3aa: CASSGYRDNYGYTF
v_gene: TRBV5-1; d_gene: NA; j_gene: TRBJ2-7; abundance: NA; len: 15; CDR3nt: TGCGCCAGCAGCTTTGGTTCCGGGGGCTGGGACGAGCAGTACTTC; CDR3aa: CASSFGSGGWDEQYF
v_gene: TRBV12-3/TRBV12-4; d_gene: NA; j_gene: TRBJ2-5; abundance: few; len: 13; CDR3nt: TGTGCCAGCAGTTTGATGGCCGGCGAGACCCAGTACTTC; CDR3aa: CASSLMAGETQYF
v_gene: TRBV6-2/TRBV6-3; d_gene: NA; j_gene: TRBJ1-1; abundance: NA; len: 15; CDR3nt: TGTGCCAGCAGTTACGCGTTGGGATCCAACACTGAAGCTTTCTTT; CDR3aa: CASSYALGSNTEAFF
v_gene: TRBV6-5; d_gene: TRBD1; j_gene: TRBJ2-2; abundance: NA; len: 13; CDR3nt: TGTGCCGCACGGACAGGAAACACCGGGGAGCTGTTTTTT; CDR3aa: CAARTGNTGELFF
v_gene: TRBV6-6; d_gene: NA; j_gene: TRBJ1-2; abundance: once; len: 16; CDR3nt: TGTGCCAGCAGTTACATTCCAGGGGATATCGGCTATGGCTACACCTTC; CDR3aa: CASSYIPGDIGYGYTF
v_gene: TRBV6-5; d_gene: NA; j_gene: TRBJ1-1; abundance: NA; len: 16; CDR3nt: TGTGCCACCCGCCTGGCGAGCAGCTGGGGGGACACTGAAGCTTTCTTT; CDR3aa: CATRLASSWGDTEAFF
v_gene: TRBV7-9; d_gene: NA; j_gene: TRBJ1-2; abundance: NA; len: 14; CDR3nt: TGTGCCAGCAGCCCTGATCGCCAGGGTAAAGGCTACACCTTC; CDR3aa: CASSPDRQGKGYTF
v_gene: TRBV27; d_gene: TRBD1; j_gene: TRBJ2-7; abundance: NA; len: 16; CDR3nt: TGTGCCAGCTCCGATCTGGGACAGGGGCGCTCCTACGAGCAGTACTTC; CDR3aa: CASSDLGQGRSYEQYF
v_gene: TRBV12-3/TRBV12-4; d_gene: NA; j_gene: TRBJ2-7; abundance: NA; len: 13; CDR3nt: TGTGCCAGCACGACTACGAGGGGCGGGGAGCAGTACTTC; CDR3aa: CASTTTRGGEQYF
v_gene: TRBV14; d_gene: NA; j_gene: TRBJ1-2; abundance: NA; len: 14; CDR3nt: TGTGCCAGCAGCCAAGAACTAGTGTCGGGAGGCTACACCTTC; CDR3aa: CASSQELVSGGYTF
v_gene: TRBV20-1; d_gene: NA; j_gene: TRBJ2-4; abundance: NA; len: 13; CDR3nt: TGCAGTGCCAAGATTATAGCCAAAAACATTCAGTACTTC; CDR3aa: CSAKIIAKNIQYF
v_gene: TRBV27; d_gene: TRBD1; j_gene: TRBJ2-2; abundance: NA; len: 14; CDR3nt: TGTGCCAGCAGAACCGACAGGGGCACCGGGGAGCTGTTTTTT; CDR3aa: CASRTDRGTGELFF
v_gene: TRBV29-1; d_gene: TRBD1; j_gene: TRBJ1-1; abundance: NA; len: 15; CDR3nt: TGCAGCGTTGAAGATTCTAGGGGGCGGGGGACTGAAGCTTTCTTT; CDR3aa: CSVEDSRGRGTEAFF
v_gene: TRBV25-1; d_gene: NA; j_gene: TRBJ1-5; abundance: NA; len: 14; CDR3nt: TGTGCCAGCAGTGAATCAGGGGGCAATCAGCCCCAGCATTTT; CDR3aa: CASSESGGNQPQHF
v_gene: TRBV12-5; d_gene: NA; j_gene: TRBJ2-7; abundance: NA; len: 13; CDR3nt: TGTGCTAGTGATCACCCACTAGGCTACGAGCAGTACTTC; CDR3aa: CASDHPLGYEQYF
v_gene: TRBV25-1; d_gene: TRBD1; j_gene: TRBJ1-2; abundance: NA; len: 14; CDR3nt: TGTGCCAGCTCTCCGACAGGGAAAAACTATGGCTACACCTTC; CDR3aa: CASSPTGKNYGYTF
v_gene: TRBV9; d_gene: NA; j_gene: TRBJ1-1; abundance: NA; len: 13; CDR3nt: TGTGCCGGCAGCGTAGAGACAAACACTGAAGCTTTCTTT; CDR3aa: CAGSVETNTEAFF
v_gene: TRBV4-1; d_gene: TRBD2; j_gene: TRBJ2-1; abundance: NA; len: 17; CDR3nt: TGCGCCAGCAGCCAAGTCAACAGCGGGGGTTCCTACAATGAGCAGTTCTTC; CDR3aa: CASSQVNSGGSYNEQFF
v_gene: TRBV4-1; d_gene: NA; j_gene: TRBJ2-4; abundance: few; len: 15; CDR3nt: TGCGCCAGCAGCCAGCCACGAGTTAGATTCGGCATTCAGTACTTC; CDR3aa: CASSQPRVRFGIQYF
v_gene: TRBV4-1; d_gene: TRBD2; j_gene: TRBJ2-1; abundance: NA; len: 17; CDR3nt: TGCGCCAGCAGCCTGCCGGGGGCGGGAGGTTTCTACAATGAGCAGTTCTTC; CDR3aa: CASSLPGAGGFYNEQFF
v_gene: TRBV10-3; d_gene: NA; j_gene: TRBJ2-2; abundance: NA; len: 14; CDR3nt: TGTGCCACAGGGGGGCTTCGGGACACCGGGGAGCTGTTTTTT; CDR3aa: CATGGLRDTGELFF
v_gene: TRBV12-3/TRBV12-4; d_gene: NA; j_gene: TRBJ2-4; abundance: NA; len: 13; CDR3nt: TGTGCCAGCAGTTTAGGGCCTGTTGACATTCAGTACTTC; CDR3aa: CASSLGPVDIQYF
v_gene: TRBV7-9; d_gene: TRBD2; j_gene: TRBJ2-1; abundance: once; len: 15; CDR3nt: TGTGCCGGACAACTAGCGGGAGGGTCCTACAATGAGCAGTTCTTC; CDR3aa: CAGQLAGGSYNEQFF
v_gene: TRBV6-5; d_gene: TRBD2; j_gene: TRBJ2-5; abundance: once; len: 15; CDR3nt: TGTGCCAGCAGTTCCTCCGGGACTAGGCAGGAGACCCAGTACTTC; CDR3aa: CASSSSGTRQETQYF
v_gene: TRBV29-1; d_gene: TRBD1; j_gene: TRBJ2-1; abundance: NA; len: 13; CDR3nt: TGCAGCGCAGGGACAGGTTCGTCCGGTGAGCAGTTCTTC; CDR3aa: CSAGTGSSGEQFF
v_gene: TRBV2; d_gene: NA; j_gene: TRBJ1-2; abundance: NA; len: 16; CDR3nt: TGTGCCAGCAGTGAATCGGGGGAGAGGGACCACTATGGCTACACCTTC; CDR3aa: CASSESGERDHYGYTF
v_gene: TRBV20-1; d_gene: NA; j_gene: TRBJ2-3; abundance: NA; len: 17; CDR3nt: TGCAGTGCCCCCCAGGGTTGGCGGGGAGCTAGCACAGATACGCAGTATTTT; CDR3aa: CSAPQGWRGASTDTQYF
v_gene: TRBV10-2; d_gene: TRBD2; j_gene: TRBJ2-3; abundance: NA; len: 14; CDR3nt: TGCGCCATCCAACAGCGGGGGGATACAGATACGCAGTATTTT; CDR3aa: CAIQQRGDTDTQYF
v_gene: TRBV15; d_gene: NA; j_gene: TRBJ2-5; abundance: NA; len: 15; CDR3nt: TGTGCCACCAGCAACTACCACTCCCTTAAAGAGACCCAGTACTTC; CDR3aa: CATSNYHSLKETQYF
v_gene: TRBV6-2/TRBV6-3; d_gene: NA; j_gene: TRBJ2-7; abundance: few; len: 12; CDR3nt: TGTGCCAGCAGTGACCGGGACTACGAGCAGTACTTC; CDR3aa: CASSDRDYEQYF
v_gene: TRBV15; d_gene: NA; j_gene: TRBJ2-7; abundance: NA; len: 13; CDR3nt: TGTGCCACCAGCAGAGGTACTTGGAATGAGCAGTACTTC; CDR3aa: CATSRGTWNEQYF
v_gene: TRBV4-1; d_gene: TRBD2; j_gene: TRBJ2-7; abundance: NA; len: 17; CDR3nt: TGCGCCAGCAGCCAACCCGAACCGGGACTAGGCTCCTACGAGCAGTACTTC; CDR3aa: CASSQPEPGLGSYEQYF
v_gene: TRBV5-5; d_gene: NA; j_gene: TRBJ1-6; abundance: NA; len: 18; CDR3nt: TGTGCCAGCAGCTTAACAGGGCTACAAACCTCCTATAATTCACCCCTCCACTTT; CDR3aa: CASSLTGLQTSYNSPLHF